This T cell receptor beta chain was sequenced in a study of blood T cell repertoires in COVID-19. TCRdb keeps only in-frame clones here, not all; method: immunoSEQ multiplex PCR. The table lists some 460,000 clones, more than 85% of them singletons. The length of the CDR3 is 17 residues. Germline V gives CDR1 MGHRA, CDR2 YSYEKL. V dropped 1 base and J dropped 6 bases, with 16 bases sitting between them. Sequenced: peripheral blood. The rearrangement joins TRBV4-1 to TRBJ1-6; no definite D call. This TCR was sampled from a woman between 25 and 40 years old with acute or convalescent COVID-19. Written as DNA, the CDR3 is TGCGCCAGCAGCCAAGTTCAGAGGCCCACGCCTAATTCACCCCTCCACTTT. Translating it yields CASSQVQRPTPNSPLHF.